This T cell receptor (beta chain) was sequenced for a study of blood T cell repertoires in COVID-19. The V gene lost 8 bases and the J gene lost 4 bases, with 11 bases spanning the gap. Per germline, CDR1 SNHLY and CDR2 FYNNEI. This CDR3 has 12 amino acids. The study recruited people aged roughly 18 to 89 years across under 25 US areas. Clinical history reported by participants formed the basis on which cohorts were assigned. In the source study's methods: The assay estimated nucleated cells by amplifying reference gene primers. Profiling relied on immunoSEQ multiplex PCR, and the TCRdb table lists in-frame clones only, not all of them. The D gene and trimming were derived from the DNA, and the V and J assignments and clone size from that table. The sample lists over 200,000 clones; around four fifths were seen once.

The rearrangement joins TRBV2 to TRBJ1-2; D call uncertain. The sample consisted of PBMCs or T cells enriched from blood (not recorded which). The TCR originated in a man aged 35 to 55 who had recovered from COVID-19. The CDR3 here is CASEHPLYGYTF. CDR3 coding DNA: TGTGCCAGCGAGCATCCGCTCTATGGCTACACCTTC.